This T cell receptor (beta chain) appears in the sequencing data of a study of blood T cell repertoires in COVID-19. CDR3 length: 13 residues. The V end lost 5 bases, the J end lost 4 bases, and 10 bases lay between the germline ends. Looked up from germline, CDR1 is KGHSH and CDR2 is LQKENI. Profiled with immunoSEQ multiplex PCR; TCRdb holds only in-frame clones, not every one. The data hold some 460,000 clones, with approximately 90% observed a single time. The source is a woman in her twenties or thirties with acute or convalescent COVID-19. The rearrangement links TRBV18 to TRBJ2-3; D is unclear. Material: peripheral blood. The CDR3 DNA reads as TGTGCCAGCTCAGATAGAAGTTCAGATACGCAGTATTTT. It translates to CASSDRSSDTQYF.